Shown below are 3 T cell receptor beta chains from a single sample sequenced in a study of blood T cell repertoires in COVID-19 (dated by TCRdb to 2020 to 2022). To prepare the library, the immunoSEQ multiplex PCR assay was applied. Drawn from immuneACCESS, this table holds only the in-frame rearrangements with V and J called that TCRdb kept. Clones are partly lost; checked studies trace under half to an unresolved V gene and leave the rest unexplained. The sample yields 350,000 to 400,000 clones; roughly 90% were counted once. The ten largest clones capture about 2.9% of the sample. The source material was peripheral blood. These receptors originate from a woman aged 25 to 45 with COVID-19, enrolled during active disease.

The V and J genes are TRBV28 and TRBJ1-3; D gene ambiguous. Between the trimmed V and J ends, which lost 7 bases and 3 bases, there was a span of 16 bases. This CDR3 comprises 15 residues. Germline CDR1 MDHEN, CDR2 SYDVKM. This CDR3 reads CASISGGSDGNTIYF. The CDR3 bases are TGTGCCAGCATTTCGGGAGGGAGCGATGGAAACACCATATATTTT.

V usage is TRBV5-4 and J usage is TRBJ2-3; 15 nucleotides line up with TRBD2. CDR3 length: 15 amino acids. The germline gives CDR1 SGHNT, CDR2 YYREEE (reference sequence). J was trimmed by 5 bases and V by 4 bases; bases with no gene match: 2. The CDR3 DNA follows: TGTGCCAGCAGCGGACTAGCGGGAGGGAGAGATACGCAGTATTTT. It codes for CASSGLAGGRDTQYF.

The rearrangement uses TRBV4-3 and TRBJ2-7; a weak D match, TRBD1 (6 bases). Looked up from germline, CDR1 is LGHNA and CDR2 is YSLEER. The CDR3 consists of 15 residues. V was trimmed by 6 bases and J by 2 bases, leaving 17 bases between them. This chain's CDR3 is CASSPLPGDTYEQYF. CDR3 in DNA: TGCGCCAGCAGTCCCCTCCCAGGGGACACCTACGAGCAGTACTTC.